This T cell receptor beta chain was found in a study of blood T cell repertoires in COVID-19. Study-level information: Specimens from acute and convalescent COVID-19 originated in the United States, Italy and Spain. Sample material is recorded as cDNA or gDNA derived from T cells, B-cell-depleted T cells, or PBMCs.

Sequencing used immunoSEQ multiplex PCR; TCRdb keeps in-frame clones, though not all of them. In the table there are roughly 310,000 clones, 85% to 90% of which are singletons. V shed 0 bases and J shed 7 bases, with 11 bases lying between them. Germline-derived CDR1 and CDR2 are SGHNT and YYREEE (reference sequence). This CDR3 has 13 residues. The sequence derives from a woman aged 50 to 60 with active or convalescent COVID-19. Sequencing input: peripheral blood. This chain links TRBV5-4 with TRBJ2-7; no reliable D call. The CDR3 DNA sequence: TGTGCCAGCAGCTTGGTTGAGGTCGGGGAGCAGTACTTC. This sequence encodes CASSLVEVGEQYF.